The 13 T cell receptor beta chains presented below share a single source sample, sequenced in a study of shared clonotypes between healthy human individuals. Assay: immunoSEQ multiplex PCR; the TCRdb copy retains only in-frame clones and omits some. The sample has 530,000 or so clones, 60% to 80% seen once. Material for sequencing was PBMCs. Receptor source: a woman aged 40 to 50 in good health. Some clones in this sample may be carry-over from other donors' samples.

For the CDR3, the DNA is TGTGCCAGCAGCCCCGAGCATAACTATGGCTACACCTTC. This translates into CASSPEHNYGYTF. The V call is TRBV7-3, the J call TRBJ1-2; D not certain. V gave up 5 bases and J gave up 1 base, with 8 bases separating them. Germline assignment: CDR1 SGHTA and CDR2 FQGTGA. This CDR3 spans 13 amino acids.

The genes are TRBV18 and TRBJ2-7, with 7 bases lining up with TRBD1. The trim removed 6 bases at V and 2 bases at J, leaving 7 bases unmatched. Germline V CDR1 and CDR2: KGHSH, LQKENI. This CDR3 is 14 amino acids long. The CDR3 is CASSRGQDPYEQYF. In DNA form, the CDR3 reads TGTGCCAGCTCCCGCGGACAGGACCCCTACGAGCAGTACTTC.

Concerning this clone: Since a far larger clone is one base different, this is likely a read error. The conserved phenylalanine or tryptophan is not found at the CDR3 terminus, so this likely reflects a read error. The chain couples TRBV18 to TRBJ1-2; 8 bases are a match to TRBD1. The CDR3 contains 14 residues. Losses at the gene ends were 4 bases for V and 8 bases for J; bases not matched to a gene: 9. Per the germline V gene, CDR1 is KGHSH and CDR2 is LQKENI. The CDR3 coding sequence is TGTGCCAGCTCACTACAGGACAGGGTAGAGGGCTACACCCTC. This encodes CASSLQDRVEGYTL.

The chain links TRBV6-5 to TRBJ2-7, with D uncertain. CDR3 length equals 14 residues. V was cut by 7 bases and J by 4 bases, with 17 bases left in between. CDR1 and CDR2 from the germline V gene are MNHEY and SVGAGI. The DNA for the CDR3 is TGTGCCAGCACTTCTCATGCAACAGCGTACGAGCAGTACTTC. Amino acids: CASTSHATAYEQYF.

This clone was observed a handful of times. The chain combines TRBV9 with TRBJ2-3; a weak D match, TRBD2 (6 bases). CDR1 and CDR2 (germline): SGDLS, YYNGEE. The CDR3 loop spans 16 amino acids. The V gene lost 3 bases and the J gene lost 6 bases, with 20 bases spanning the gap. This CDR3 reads CASSAGSGGIGDTQYF. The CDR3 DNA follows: TGTGCCAGCAGCGCCGGGAGTGGGGGGATAGGCGATACGCAGTATTTT. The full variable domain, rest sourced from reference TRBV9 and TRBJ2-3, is DSGVTQTPKHLITATGQRVTLRCSPRSGDLSVYWYQQSLDQGLQFLIQYYNGEERAKGNILERFSAQQFPDLHSELNLSSLELGDSALYFCASSAGSGGIGDTQYFGPGTRLTVL.

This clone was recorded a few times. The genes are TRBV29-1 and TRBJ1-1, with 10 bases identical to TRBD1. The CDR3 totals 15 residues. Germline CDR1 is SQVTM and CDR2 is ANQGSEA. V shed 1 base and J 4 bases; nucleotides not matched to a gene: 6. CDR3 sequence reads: CSVEALDRGGTEAFF. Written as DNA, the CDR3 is TGCAGCGTTGAAGCCCTGGACAGGGGGGGCACTGAAGCTTTCTTT.

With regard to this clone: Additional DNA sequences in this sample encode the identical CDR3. The CDR3 protein is CASSLLGEQFF. CDR3 sequence (DNA): TGTGCCAGCAGCCTCCTAGGTGAGCAGTTCTTC. This chain links TRBV7-2 with TRBJ2-1; D gene unclear. From germline, CDR1 is SGHTA and CDR2 FQGNSA. The CDR3 length is 11 residues. The V and J ends lost 5 bases and 9 bases respectively, with 8 bases between them.

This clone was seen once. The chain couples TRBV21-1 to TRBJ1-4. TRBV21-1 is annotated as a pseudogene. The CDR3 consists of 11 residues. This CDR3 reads CASSQQTTLFF. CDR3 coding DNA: TGTGCCAGCAGCCAACAGACTACCCTGTTTTTT.

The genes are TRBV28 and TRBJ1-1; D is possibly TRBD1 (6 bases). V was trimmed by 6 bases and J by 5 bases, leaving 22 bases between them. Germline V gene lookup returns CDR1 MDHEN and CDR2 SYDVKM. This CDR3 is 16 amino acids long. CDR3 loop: CASSYIAAAGETEAFF. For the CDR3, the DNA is TGTGCCAGCAGCTACATAGCGGCGGCAGGGGAAACTGAAGCTTTCTTT.

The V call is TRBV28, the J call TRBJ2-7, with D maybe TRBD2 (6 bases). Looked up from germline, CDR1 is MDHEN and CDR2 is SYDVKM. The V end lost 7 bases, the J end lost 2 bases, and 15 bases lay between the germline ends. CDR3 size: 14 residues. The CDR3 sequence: CASTSGGVPYEQYF. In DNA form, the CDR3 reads TGTGCCAGCACCTCCGGCGGGGTCCCCTACGAGCAGTACTTC.

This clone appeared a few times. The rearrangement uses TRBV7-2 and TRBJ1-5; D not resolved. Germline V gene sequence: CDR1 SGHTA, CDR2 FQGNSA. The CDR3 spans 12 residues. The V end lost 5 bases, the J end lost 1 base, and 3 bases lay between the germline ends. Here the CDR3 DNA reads TGTGCCAGCAGCCGGAGCAATCAGCCCCAGCATTTT. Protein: CASSRSNQPQHF.

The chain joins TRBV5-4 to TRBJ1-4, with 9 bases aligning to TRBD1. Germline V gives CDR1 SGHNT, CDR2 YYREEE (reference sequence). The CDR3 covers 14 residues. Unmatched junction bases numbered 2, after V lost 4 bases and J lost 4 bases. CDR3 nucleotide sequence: TGTGCCAGCAGCGGGACAGGGAGTAATGAAAAACTGTTTTTT. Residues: CASSGTGSNEKLFF.

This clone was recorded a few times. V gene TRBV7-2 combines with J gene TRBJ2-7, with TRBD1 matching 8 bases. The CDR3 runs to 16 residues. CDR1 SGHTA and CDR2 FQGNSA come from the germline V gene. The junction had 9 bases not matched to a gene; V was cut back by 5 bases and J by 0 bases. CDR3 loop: CASSPRTGRSSYEQYF. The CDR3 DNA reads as TGTGCCAGCAGCCCTCGGACAGGGAGGAGCTCCTACGAGCAGTACTTC.